This entry lists 20 T cell receptor beta chains sequenced from one sample in a study of blood T cell repertoires in COVID-19. Data came from immunoSEQ multiplex PCR; TCRdb stores just in-frame clones and leaves some out. This sample has hundreds of thousands of clones, with around 86% found just once. Sequenced material: peripheral blood. Source of these receptors: a man in his 70s with acute or convalescent COVID-19.

The chain is built from TRBV7-9 and TRBJ2-3, with a tentative D call TRBD1 (5 bases). Germline V CDR1 and CDR2: SEHNR, FQNEAQ (reference sequence). This CDR3 has 14 residues. V shed 4 bases and J shed 2 bases, with 10 bases lying between them. CDR3 protein: CASSSRQLTDTQYF. In nucleotides, the CDR3 is TGTGCCAGCAGCTCCCGACAGCTCACAGATACGCAGTATTTT.

The chain uses TRBV12-3 or TRBV12-4 and TRBJ2-5, with D hard to call. The V end was cut by 2 bases, the J end by 4 bases, with 8 bases between. The CDR3 length is 13 residues. The CDR3 loop reads CASSLPGSETQYF. CDR3 nucleotides: TGTGCCAGCAGTTTACCAGGTTCAGAGACCCAGTACTTC.

This chain connects TRBV28 to TRBJ2-7; 7 bases are shared with TRBD1. V lost 4 bases and J lost 2; bases outside the gene matches: 8. Germline-derived CDR1 and CDR2 are MDHEN and SYDVKM. This CDR3 has 15 amino acids. The CDR3 loop reads CASSSTGKRPYEQYF. For the CDR3, the DNA is TGTGCCAGCAGTTCGACAGGGAAGCGTCCCTACGAGCAGTACTTC.

This clone showed up just once. V is TRBV10-2 and J is TRBJ2-3; TRBD1 matches 8 bases. The germline V gene encodes CDR1 WSHSY and CDR2 SAAADI. This CDR3 has 15 residues. Germline trimming cut 3 bases from V and 4 bases from J; bases unmatched to any gene: 6. CDR3 coding DNA: TGCGCCAGCAGTGACGGACAGGGTTTCCCAGATACGCAGTATTTT. Protein product: CASSDGQGFPDTQYF.

The V and J genes are TRBV5-1 and TRBJ2-3; TRBD2 agrees at 12 bases. After removal of 4 bases from V and 2 bases from J, the junction contained 5 bases not matched to a gene. Germline assignment: CDR1 SGHRS and CDR2 YFSETQ. CDR3 length equals 16 residues. In nucleotides, the CDR3 is TGCGCCAGCAGCATCGGACTAGCGGGGTACACAGATACGCAGTATTTT. Amino acid sequence: CASSIGLAGYTDTQYF.

V gene TRBV7-9 combines with J gene TRBJ2-3, with TRBD2 identical over 10 bases. The CDR3 totals 18 residues. Germline loops: CDR1 SEHNR, CDR2 FQNEAQ (reference sequence). V lost 2 bases, J lost 0 bases, and 8 bases stayed unmatched. CDR3 protein: CASSLPGLAVTSTDTQYF. CDR3 nucleotides: TGTGCCAGCAGCTTACCTGGACTAGCGGTAACTAGCACAGATACGCAGTATTTT.

The rearrangement links TRBV11-2 to TRBJ1-3, with D maybe TRBD1 (6 bases). The CDR3 runs 15 residues. V shed 3 bases and J shed 4 bases, with 13 bases lying between them. Germline-derived CDR1 and CDR2 are SGHAT and FQNNGV. The CDR3 loop reads CASSFVTGTGNTIYF. In DNA form, the CDR3 reads TGTGCCAGCAGCTTCGTGACAGGTACCGGAAACACCATATATTTT. Full variable domain (outside the CDR3, taken from reference TRBV11-2 and TRBJ1-3): EAGVAQSPRYKIIEKRQSVAFWCNPISGHATLYWYQQILGQGPKLLIQFQNNGVVDDSQLPKDRFSAERLKGVDSTLKIQPAKLEDSAVYLCASSFVTGTGNTIYFGEGSWLTVV.

V usage is TRBV28 and J usage is TRBJ1-5, with unresolved D. Trimming cost V 8 bases and J 4 bases, with 9 bases left between them. There are 12 residues in the CDR3. From germline, CDR1 is MDHEN and CDR2 SYDVKM. The DNA for the CDR3 is TGTGCCAGCCGCCGGGTAAATCAGCCCCAGCATTTT. It specifies CASRRVNQPQHF. Full variable domain (outside the CDR3, taken from reference TRBV28 and TRBJ1-5): DVKVTQSSRYLVKRTGEKVFLECVQDMDHENMFWYRQDPGLGLRLIYFSYDVKMKEKGDIPEGYSVSREKKERFSLILESASTNQTSMYLCASRRVNQPQHFGDGTRLSIL.

This clone was seen only a few times. This chain uses TRBV5-1 with TRBJ1-4, with TRBD1 as a possible D gene (6 bases). V was pared by 7 bases and J by 4 bases, with 11 bases between. CDR1 and CDR2 (germline): SGHRS, YFSETQ. There are 13 residues in the CDR3. The CDR3 sequence: CASQTGINEKLFF. In nucleotides, the CDR3 is TGCGCCAGCCAAACAGGGATTAATGAAAAACTGTTTTTT.

In DNA form, the CDR3 reads TGTGCCAGCAGCTATTGGACTAGCGGGTCGGAGCAGTTCTTC. This codes for CASSYWTSGSEQFF. The chain employs TRBV7-9 and TRBJ2-1; 11 bases align to TRBD2. Unmatched junction bases numbered 6, after V lost 4 bases and J lost 10 bases. The CDR3 length is 14 residues. Germline V gene lookup returns CDR1 SEHNR and CDR2 FQNEAQ (reference sequence).

The chain recombines TRBV28 with TRBJ2-6; TRBD2 matches at 9 bases. Germline lookup yields CDR1 MDHEN and CDR2 SYDVKM. The CDR3 runs to 17 residues. Losses at the gene ends were 8 bases for V and 4 bases for J; bases not matched to a gene: 12. The CDR3 coding sequence is TGTGCCAGCCGCCGCTCAAGCGGGGGGCTCGGGGCCAACGTCCTGACTTTC. It yields the protein CASRRSSGGLGANVLTF.

This chain connects TRBV11-2 to TRBJ2-3; 9 nucleotides match TRBD1. The CDR3 runs to 16 residues. The V segment lost 0 bases and the J segment 6 bases; nucleotides outside the gene matches: 7. Germline V gene data show CDR1 as SGHAT and CDR2 as FQNNGV. For the CDR3, the DNA is TGTGCCAGCAGCTTAGAGACACAGGGGGCGAGGGATACGCAGTATTTT. Translated: CASSLETQGARDTQYF.

The V and J genes are TRBV28 and TRBJ2-1; D remains unclear. This CDR3 region has 13 residues. Germline CDR1 and CDR2: MDHEN and SYDVKM. Between the trimmed V and J ends, which lost 7 bases and 7 bases, there was a span of 14 bases. The CDR3 bases are TGTGCCAGCACCACCACAAACAGAAATGAGCAGTTCTTC. Amino acid sequence: CASTTTNRNEQFF.

The V gene is TRBV2, the J gene TRBJ2-7, with 10 bases aligning to TRBD1. Germline CDR1 and CDR2: SNHLY and FYNNEI. This CDR3 has 16 residues. V was clipped by 3 bases and J by 3 bases; unmatched bases: 8. CDR3 sequence (DNA): TGTGCCAGCAGTGATGTCGGACAGGGGGATCTCTACGAGCAGTACTTC. Protein sequence: CASSDVGQGDLYEQYF. Based on the CDR3 plus reference TRBV2 and TRBJ2-7, the full variable domain is EPEVTQTPSHQVTQMGQEVILRCVPISNHLYFYWYRQILGQKVEFLVSFYNNEISEKSEIFDDQFSVERPDGSNFTLKIRSTKLEDSAMYFCASSDVGQGDLYEQYFGPGTRLTVT.

The chain carries TRBV10-1 and TRBJ2-5; tentative D call: TRBD1 (5 bases). In germline, CDR1 is WNHNN, CDR2 SYGVQD (reference sequence). V lost 3 bases, J lost 5 bases, and 10 bases lay in between. The length of the CDR3 is 13 residues. For the CDR3, the DNA is TGCGCCAGCAGTGAACAGGTTGGCGAGACCCAGTACTTC. It codes for CASSEQVGETQYF.

The genes are TRBV24-1 and TRBJ2-2; 14 bases map to TRBD2. V was clipped by 2 bases and J by 4 bases; unmatched bases: 8. Germline V lookup: CDR1 KGHDR, CDR2 SFDVKD. CDR3 length: 19 amino acids. The CDR3 DNA follows: TGTGCCACCAGTGATTCGGGACTAGCGGGAGCTCGCGTCACCGGGGAGCTGTTTTTT. Residues: CATSDSGLAGARVTGELFF.

In its sample, this clone was seen once. This chain joins TRBV14 and TRBJ2-2; D might be TRBD1 (6 bases). The V end was cut by 5 bases, the J end by 9 bases, with 16 bases between. CDR3 length: 14 amino acids. Germline V gives CDR1 SGHDN, CDR2 FVKESK. This CDR3 is CASSLDRAHRELFF. The CDR3 DNA sequence: TGTGCCAGCAGCTTGGACAGAGCACACCGGGAGCTGTTTTTT.

V gene TRBV9 combines with J gene TRBJ1-4, with D possibly being TRBD1 (5 bases). CDR1 and CDR2 from the germline V gene are SGDLS and YYNGEE. V was trimmed by 3 bases and J by 7 bases, leaving 16 bases between them. The CDR3 has 15 amino acids. Here the CDR3 DNA reads TGTGCCAGCAGCGCTGGGGGGGACGAGGGTGAAAAACTGTTTTTT. Translation gives CASSAGGDEGEKLFF.

The V call is TRBV29-1, the J call TRBJ1-3; D ambiguous. Germline values: CDR1 SQVTM, CDR2 ANQGSEA. V gave up 4 bases and J gave up 0 bases, with 10 bases separating them. The CDR3 runs to 14 residues. CDR3 sequence reads: CSVVRESSGNTIYF. The CDR3 nucleotides are TGCAGCGTTGTGCGGGAGAGCTCTGGAAACACCATATATTTT.

The chain is built from TRBV2 and TRBJ2-6; 7 nucleotides agree with TRBD2. CDR1 is SNHLY and CDR2 is FYNNEI in the germline V gene. The trim removed 7 bases at V and 0 bases at J, leaving 12 bases unmatched. The CDR3 runs 18 residues. CDR3 sequence (DNA): TGTGCCAGCACCCTCGGAGGATGGGGGGGCTCTGGGGCCAACGTCCTGACTTTC. Amino acids: CASTLGGWGGSGANVLTF.